These T cell receptor beta chains were read from a single sample in a study of T cells in Graves' hyperthyroidism and ophthalmopathy. MiXCR was run by TCRdb on the multiplex PCR reads, yielding one entry per CDR3 protein. The sample contains some 720,000 distinct CDR3 sequences, about 17% of which appear only once. What was sequenced was blood. The receptors were sampled from a man between 18 and 29 years old with Graves' hyperthyroidism. Each CDR3 is given with its conserved first and last residue. The D gene is left open where the match is weak. The size entry is marked missing in some rows and otherwise reads once, few, many or a size class.

CDR3aa: CASSYGAGVISNEQFF
CDR3nt: TGTGCCAGCAGTTACGGGGCGGGAGTTATCTCCAATGAGCAGTTCTTC
v_gene: TRBV6-2/TRBV6-3
d_gene: TRBD2
j_gene: TRBJ2-1
abundance: few

CDR3aa: CASRRHGREETQYF
CDR3nt: TGTGCCAGCCGTCGACATGGGCGCGAAGAGACCCAGTACTTC
v_gene: TRBV7-2
d_gene: .
j_gene: TRBJ2-5
abundance: many

CDR3aa: CASSLFPGGPYEQYF
CDR3nt: TGTGCCAGCAGTTTGTTCCCGGGAGGGCCTTACGAGCAGTACTTC
v_gene: TRBV27
d_gene: TRBD2
j_gene: TRBJ2-7
abundance: many

CDR3aa: CASSERGLQPQHF
CDR3nt: TGTGCCAGCAGTGAAAGGGGGCTGCAGCCCCAGCATTTT
v_gene: TRBV2
d_gene: TRBD1
j_gene: TRBJ1-5
abundance: few

CDR3aa: CAISDRPAKNIQYF
CDR3nt: TGTGCCATCAGTGACAGACCAGCCAAAAACATTCAGTACTTC
v_gene: TRBV10-3
d_gene: .
j_gene: TRBJ2-4
abundance: .

CDR3aa: CAWSGGTGPKNIQYF
CDR3nt: TGTGCCTGGAGTGGAGGAACAGGTCCCAAAAACATTCAGTACTTC
v_gene: TRBV30
d_gene: .
j_gene: TRBJ2-4
abundance: many

CDR3aa: CASTEQGDTDTQYF
CDR3nt: TGTGCCAGCACAGAGCAGGGCGACACAGATACGCAGTATTTT
v_gene: TRBV9
d_gene: .
j_gene: TRBJ2-3
abundance: .

CDR3aa: CAISESPYEQYF
CDR3nt: TGTGCCATCAGTGAGTCCCCTTACGAGCAGTACTTC
v_gene: TRBV10-3
d_gene: .
j_gene: TRBJ2-7
abundance: few

CDR3aa: CSVSRRLAVDEQFF
CDR3nt: TGCAGCGTTTCCCGCCGGCTAGCGGTTGATGAGCAGTTCTTC
v_gene: TRBV29-1
d_gene: TRBD2
j_gene: TRBJ2-1
abundance: many

CDR3aa: CASSPPSRGSVNTEAFF
CDR3nt: TGTGCCAGCTCACCACCGAGCAGGGGTTCTGTGAACACTGAAGCTTTCTTT
v_gene: TRBV18
d_gene: .
j_gene: TRBJ1-1
abundance: .

CDR3aa: CAWSGGGMGQETQYF
CDR3nt: TGTGCCTGGAGTGGCGGAGGGATGGGACAAGAGACCCAGTACTTC
v_gene: TRBV30
d_gene: .
j_gene: TRBJ2-5
abundance: few

CDR3aa: CSVEDQERGETQYF
CDR3nt: TGCAGCGTTGAAGATCAGGAAAGGGGAGAGACCCAGTACTTC
v_gene: TRBV29-1
d_gene: .
j_gene: TRBJ2-5
abundance: many

CDR3aa: CASRDPYNEQFF
CDR3nt: TGTGCCAGCCGCGACCCTTACAATGAGCAGTTCTTC
v_gene: TRBV27
d_gene: .
j_gene: TRBJ2-1
abundance: .

CDR3aa: CASRKKGLAGIQETQYF
CDR3nt: TGTGCCAGCCGGAAGAAGGGACTAGCGGGGATCCAAGAGACCCAGTACTTC
v_gene: TRBV5-6
d_gene: TRBD2
j_gene: TRBJ2-5
abundance: .

CDR3aa: CASIRGSPYNEQFF
CDR3nt: TGTGCCAGCATTCGGGGGAGCCCTTACAATGAGCAGTTCTTC
v_gene: TRBV6-2/TRBV6-3
d_gene: .
j_gene: TRBJ2-1
abundance: many

CDR3aa: CASSVEAGGGFFNEQFF
CDR3nt: TGTGCCAGCAGCGTAGAGGCGGGCGGGGGTTTCTTCAATGAGCAGTTCTTC
v_gene: TRBV9
d_gene: TRBD2
j_gene: TRBJ2-1
abundance: .

CDR3aa: CASSLWGPAEDTQYF
CDR3nt: TGTGCCAGCAGCTTATGGGGCCCCGCAGAGGATACGCAGTATTTT
v_gene: TRBV11-2
d_gene: .
j_gene: TRBJ2-3
abundance: .

CDR3aa: CASSLDYSTEQFF
CDR3nt: TGTGCTAGCAGCTTAGATTACAGTACTGAGCAGTTCTTC
v_gene: TRBV7-7
d_gene: .
j_gene: TRBJ2-1
abundance: .

CDR3aa: CAISGGTTGELFF
CDR3nt: TGTGCCATCAGTGGGGGGACCACCGGGGAGCTGTTTTTT
v_gene: TRBV10-3
d_gene: .
j_gene: TRBJ2-2
abundance: .

CDR3aa: CASSSTDSNQPQHF
CDR3nt: TGTGCCAGCTCCTCGACAGATAGCAATCAGCCCCAGCATTTT
v_gene: TRBV18
d_gene: .
j_gene: TRBJ1-5
abundance: few

CDR3aa: CASTGRDTQYF
CDR3nt: TGTGCCAGCACCGGGAGAGATACGCAGTATTTT
v_gene: TRBV28
d_gene: .
j_gene: TRBJ2-3
abundance: many

CDR3aa: CASSRNTDNPGRNQPQHF
CDR3nt: TGTGCCAGCAGTAGGAATACAGACAACCCTGGGCGCAATCAGCCCCAGCATTTT
v_gene: TRBV6-2/TRBV6-3
d_gene: .
j_gene: TRBJ1-5
abundance: .

CDR3aa: CAWSDFVSSSYNEQFF
CDR3nt: TGTGCCTGGAGCGACTTCGTCTCCTCCTCCTACAATGAGCAGTTCTTC
v_gene: TRBV30
d_gene: .
j_gene: TRBJ2-1
abundance: many

CDR3aa: CATSDSGAQETQYF
CDR3nt: TGTGCCACCAGTGATAGCGGGGCCCAAGAGACCCAGTACTTC
v_gene: TRBV24-1
d_gene: TRBD2
j_gene: TRBJ2-5
abundance: many

CDR3aa: CASSLESGNEQYF
CDR3nt: TGTGCCAGCAGCTTAGAGAGCGGAAACGAGCAGTACTTC
v_gene: TRBV7-2
d_gene: .
j_gene: TRBJ2-7
abundance: many

CDR3aa: CATSDGQGVGFGFYNEQFF
CDR3nt: TGTGCCACCAGTGACGGACAGGGGGTTGGATTTGGGTTTTACAATGAGCAGTTCTTC
v_gene: TRBV24-1
d_gene: TRBD1
j_gene: TRBJ2-1
abundance: few

CDR3aa: CASMVAGHYEQYF
CDR3nt: TGCGCCAGCATGGTGGCGGGGCATTACGAGCAGTACTTC
v_gene: TRBV10-2
d_gene: .
j_gene: TRBJ2-7
abundance: .

CDR3aa: CASSPSSGLAGEEASYNEQFF
CDR3nt: TGTGCCAGCTCACCATCTTCAGGACTAGCGGGAGAAGAGGCCTCCTACAATGAGCAGTTCTTC
v_gene: TRBV18
d_gene: TRBD2
j_gene: TRBJ2-1
abundance: .

CDR3aa: CASSTQAGAFF
CDR3nt: TGTGCCAGCAGCACACAGGCGGGAGCTTTCTTT
v_gene: TRBV6-1
d_gene: .
j_gene: TRBJ1-1
abundance: many

CDR3aa: CASSLSGLRPGELFF
CDR3nt: TGTGCCAGCAGCTTGTCAGGACTCCGTCCCGGGGAGCTGTTTTTT
v_gene: TRBV5-4
d_gene: .
j_gene: TRBJ2-2
abundance: few